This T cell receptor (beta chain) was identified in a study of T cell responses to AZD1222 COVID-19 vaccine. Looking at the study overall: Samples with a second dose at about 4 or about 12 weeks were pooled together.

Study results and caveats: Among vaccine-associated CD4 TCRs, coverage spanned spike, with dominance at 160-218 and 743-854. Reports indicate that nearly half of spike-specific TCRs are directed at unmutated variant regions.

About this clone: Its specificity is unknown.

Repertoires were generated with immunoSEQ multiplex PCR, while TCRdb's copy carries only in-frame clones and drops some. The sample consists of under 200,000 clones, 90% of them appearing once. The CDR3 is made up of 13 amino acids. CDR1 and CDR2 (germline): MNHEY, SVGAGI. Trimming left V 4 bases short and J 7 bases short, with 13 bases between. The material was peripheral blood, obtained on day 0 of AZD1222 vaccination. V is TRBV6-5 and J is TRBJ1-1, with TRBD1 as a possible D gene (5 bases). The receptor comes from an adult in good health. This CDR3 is CASSSRDGHEAFF. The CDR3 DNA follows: TGTGCCAGCAGTTCCAGGGACGGTCATGAAGCTTTCTTT.